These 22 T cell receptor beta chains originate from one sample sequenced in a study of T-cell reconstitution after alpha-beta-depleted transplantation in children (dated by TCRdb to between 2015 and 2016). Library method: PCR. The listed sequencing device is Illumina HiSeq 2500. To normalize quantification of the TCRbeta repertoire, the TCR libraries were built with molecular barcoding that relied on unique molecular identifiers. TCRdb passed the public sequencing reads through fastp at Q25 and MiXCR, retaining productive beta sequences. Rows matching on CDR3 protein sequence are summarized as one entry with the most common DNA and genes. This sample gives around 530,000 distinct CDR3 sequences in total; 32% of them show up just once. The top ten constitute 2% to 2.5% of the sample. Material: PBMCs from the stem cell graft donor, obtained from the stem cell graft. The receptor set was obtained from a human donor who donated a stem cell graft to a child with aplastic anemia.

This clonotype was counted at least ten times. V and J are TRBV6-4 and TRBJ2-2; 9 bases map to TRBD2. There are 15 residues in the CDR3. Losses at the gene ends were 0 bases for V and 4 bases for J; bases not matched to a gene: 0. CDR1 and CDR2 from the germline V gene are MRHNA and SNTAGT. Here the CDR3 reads CASSDSTSGTGELFF. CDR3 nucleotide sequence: TGTGCCAGCAGTGACTCGACTAGCGGCACCGGGGAGCTGTTTTTT.

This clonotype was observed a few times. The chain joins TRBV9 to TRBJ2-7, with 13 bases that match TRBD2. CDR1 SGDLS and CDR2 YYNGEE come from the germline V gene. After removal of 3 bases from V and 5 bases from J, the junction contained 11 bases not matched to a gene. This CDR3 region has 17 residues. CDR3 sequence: CASSDERTSGSQDEQYV. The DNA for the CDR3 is TGTGCCAGCAGCGATGAAAGGACTAGCGGGAGTCAGGACGAGCAGTACGTC.

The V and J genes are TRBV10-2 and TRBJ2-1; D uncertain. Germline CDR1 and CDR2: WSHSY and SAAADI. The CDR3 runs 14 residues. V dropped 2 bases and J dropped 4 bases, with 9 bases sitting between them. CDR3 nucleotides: TGCGCCAGCAGTGAGACGAGAACATACAATGAGCAGTTCTTC. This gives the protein CASSETRTYNEQFF.

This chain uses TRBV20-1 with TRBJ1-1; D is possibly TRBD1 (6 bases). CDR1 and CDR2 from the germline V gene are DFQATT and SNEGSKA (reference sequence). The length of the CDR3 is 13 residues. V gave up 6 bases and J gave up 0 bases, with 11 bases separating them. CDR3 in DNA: TGCAGTGCCTCTACAGGGATGAACACTGAAGCTTTCTTT. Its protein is CSASTGMNTEAFF.

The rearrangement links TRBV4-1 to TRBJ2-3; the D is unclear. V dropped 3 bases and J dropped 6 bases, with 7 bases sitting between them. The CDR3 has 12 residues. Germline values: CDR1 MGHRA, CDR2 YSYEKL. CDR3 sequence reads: CASSHQSDTQYF. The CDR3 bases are TGCGCCAGCAGCCACCAAAGCGATACGCAGTATTTT.

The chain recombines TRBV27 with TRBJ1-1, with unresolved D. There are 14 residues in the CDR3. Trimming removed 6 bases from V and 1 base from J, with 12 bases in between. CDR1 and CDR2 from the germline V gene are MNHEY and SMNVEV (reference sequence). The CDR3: CASSPPPGNTEAFF. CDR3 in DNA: TGTGCCAGCAGCCCTCCCCCAGGGAACACTGAAGCTTTCTTT.

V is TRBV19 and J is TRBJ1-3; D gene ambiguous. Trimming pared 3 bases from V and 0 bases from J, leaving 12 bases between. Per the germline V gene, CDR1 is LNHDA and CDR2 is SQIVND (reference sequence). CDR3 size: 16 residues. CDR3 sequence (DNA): TGTGCCAGTAGTATTGAAGCTACCTACTCTGGAAACACCATATATTTT. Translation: CASSIEATYSGNTIYF. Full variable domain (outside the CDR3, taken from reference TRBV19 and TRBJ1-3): DGGITQSPKYLFRKEGQNVTLSCEQNLNHDAMYWYRQDPGQGLRLIYYSQIVNDFQKGDIAEGYSVSREKKESFPLTVTSAQKNPTAFYLCASSIEATYSGNTIYFGEGSWLTVV.

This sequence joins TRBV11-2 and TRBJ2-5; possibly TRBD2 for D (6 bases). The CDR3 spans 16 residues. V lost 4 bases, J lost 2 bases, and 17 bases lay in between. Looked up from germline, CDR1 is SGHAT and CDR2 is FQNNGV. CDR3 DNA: TGTGCCAGCAGCTACATTCGACTAGGCCATCAAGAGACCCAGTACTTC. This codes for CASSYIRLGHQETQYF.

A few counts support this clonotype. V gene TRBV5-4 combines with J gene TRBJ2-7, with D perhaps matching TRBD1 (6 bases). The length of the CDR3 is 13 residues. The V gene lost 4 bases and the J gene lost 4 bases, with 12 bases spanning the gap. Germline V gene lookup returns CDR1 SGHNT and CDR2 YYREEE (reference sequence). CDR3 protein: CASSHQQGYEQYF. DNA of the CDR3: TGTGCCAGCAGCCACCAACAGGGATACGAGCAGTACTTC.

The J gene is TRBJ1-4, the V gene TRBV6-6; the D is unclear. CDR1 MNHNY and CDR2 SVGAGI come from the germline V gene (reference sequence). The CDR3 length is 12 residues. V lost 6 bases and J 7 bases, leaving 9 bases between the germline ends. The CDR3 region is CASSYRSEKLFF. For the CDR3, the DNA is TGTGCCAGCAGCTACCGTTCTGAAAAACTGTTTTTT.

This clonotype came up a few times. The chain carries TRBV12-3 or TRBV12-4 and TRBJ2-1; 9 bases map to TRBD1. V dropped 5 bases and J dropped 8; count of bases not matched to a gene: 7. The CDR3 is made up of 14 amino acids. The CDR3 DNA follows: TGTGCCAGCAGTGTACAGGGGGCAAGCTATGAGCAGTTCTTC. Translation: CASSVQGASYEQFF.

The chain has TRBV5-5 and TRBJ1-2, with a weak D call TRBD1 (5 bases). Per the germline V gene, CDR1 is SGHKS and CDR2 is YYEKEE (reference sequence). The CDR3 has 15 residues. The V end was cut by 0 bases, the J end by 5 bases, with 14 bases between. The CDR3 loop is CASSLEGMPPYGYTF. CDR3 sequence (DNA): TGTGCCAGCAGCTTGGAGGGGATGCCCCCTTATGGCTACACCTTC.

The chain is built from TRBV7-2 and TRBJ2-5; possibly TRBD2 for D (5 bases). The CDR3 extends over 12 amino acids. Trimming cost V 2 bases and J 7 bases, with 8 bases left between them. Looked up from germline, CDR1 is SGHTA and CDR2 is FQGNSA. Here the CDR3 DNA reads TGTGCCAGCAGCTTATGGGCGGGGACCCAGTACTTC. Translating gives CASSLWAGTQYF.

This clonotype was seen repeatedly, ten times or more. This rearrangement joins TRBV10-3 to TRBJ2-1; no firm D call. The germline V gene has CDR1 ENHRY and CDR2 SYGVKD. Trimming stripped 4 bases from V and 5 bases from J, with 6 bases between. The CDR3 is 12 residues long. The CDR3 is CAISGNDNEQFF. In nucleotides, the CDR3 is TGTGCCATCAGTGGGAACGACAATGAGCAGTTCTTC.

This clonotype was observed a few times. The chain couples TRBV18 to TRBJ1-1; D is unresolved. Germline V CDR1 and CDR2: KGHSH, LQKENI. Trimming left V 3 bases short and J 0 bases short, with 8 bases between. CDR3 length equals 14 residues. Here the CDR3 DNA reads TGTGCCAGCTCACCTTCGACATTGAACACTGAAGCTTTCTTT. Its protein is CASSPSTLNTEAFF.

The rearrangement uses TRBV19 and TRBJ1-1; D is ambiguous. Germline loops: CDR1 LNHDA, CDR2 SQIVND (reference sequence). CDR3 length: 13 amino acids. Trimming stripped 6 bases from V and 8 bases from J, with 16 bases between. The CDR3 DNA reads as TGTGCCAGTAGGATGGTTGGGAGGGCCGAAGCTTTCTTT. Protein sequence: CASRMVGRAEAFF.

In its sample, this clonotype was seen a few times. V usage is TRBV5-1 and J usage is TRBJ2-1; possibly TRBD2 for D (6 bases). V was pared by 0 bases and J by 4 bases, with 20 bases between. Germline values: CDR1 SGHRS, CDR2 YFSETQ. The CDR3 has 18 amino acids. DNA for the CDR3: TGCGCCAGCAGCTTGGAGGGCCTTACCGGGACTCTATACAATGAGCAGTTCTTC. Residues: CASSLEGLTGTLYNEQFF.

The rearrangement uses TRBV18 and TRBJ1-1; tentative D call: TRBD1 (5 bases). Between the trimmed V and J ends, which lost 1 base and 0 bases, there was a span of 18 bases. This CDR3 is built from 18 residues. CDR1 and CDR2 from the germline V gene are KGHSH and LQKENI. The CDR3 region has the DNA TGTGCCAGCTCACCACGACAGCGTGACAGACTTCTGAACACTGAAGCTTTCTTT. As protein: CASSPRQRDRLLNTEAFF.

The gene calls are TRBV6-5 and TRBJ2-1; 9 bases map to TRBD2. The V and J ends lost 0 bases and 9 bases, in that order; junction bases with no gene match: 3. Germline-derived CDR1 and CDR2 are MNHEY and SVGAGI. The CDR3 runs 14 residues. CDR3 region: CASSYSLAGFEQFF. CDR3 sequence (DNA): TGTGCCAGCAGTTACTCACTAGCGGGCTTTGAGCAGTTCTTC.

The CDR3 here is CASSVLETGVGETQYF. In DNA, the CDR3 is TGTGCCAGCAGTGTACTTGAGACAGGGGTAGGAGAGACCCAGTACTTC. The rearrangement uses TRBV6-5 and TRBJ2-5; the match to TRBD1 covers 8 bases. The germline CDR1 and CDR2 sequences are MNHEY and SVGAGI. V shed 5 bases and J 4 bases; nucleotides not matched to a gene: 12. The CDR3 contains 16 residues.

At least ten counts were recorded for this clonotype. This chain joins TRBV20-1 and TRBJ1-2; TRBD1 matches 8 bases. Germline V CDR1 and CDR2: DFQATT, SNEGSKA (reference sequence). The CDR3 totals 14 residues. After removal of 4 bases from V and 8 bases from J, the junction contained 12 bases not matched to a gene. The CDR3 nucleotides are TGCAGTGCTACCCAGGGGGCGCAACCGATAGGCTACACCTTC. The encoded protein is CSATQGAQPIGYTF.

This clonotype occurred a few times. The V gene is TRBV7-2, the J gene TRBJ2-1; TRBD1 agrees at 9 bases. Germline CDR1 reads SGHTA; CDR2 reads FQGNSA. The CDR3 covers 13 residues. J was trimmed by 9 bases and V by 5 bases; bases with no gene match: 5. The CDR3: CASSPRQGGEQFF. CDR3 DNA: TGTGCCAGCAGCCCGAGACAGGGGGGTGAGCAGTTCTTC. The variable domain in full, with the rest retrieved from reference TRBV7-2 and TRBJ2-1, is GAGVSQSPSNKVTEKGKDVELRCDPISGHTALYWYRQSLGQGLEFLIYFQGNSAPDKSGLPSDRFSAERTGGSVSTLTIQRTQQEDSAVYLCASSPRQGGEQFFGPGTRLTVL.